This T cell receptor (beta chain) was obtained from a study of shared clonotypes between healthy human individuals (dated by TCRdb to 2018 to 2020). A note on the overall study: Three men and a couple of women, aged 18 to 49 years, made up the cohort. The study deeply sequenced blood TCR repertoires of several healthy adults to estimate repertoire size and the extent of clonotype sharing between individuals. Libraries were prepared and TCR repertoires were sequenced by different laboratories using diverse techniques, in order to increase sequencing depth and limit assay-specific biases. Between about 0.85 and 9.5 billion PBMCs per donor were obtained by leukapheresis.

General study outcomes and caveats: Because the study included a small number of donors, the genetic and exposure-history diversity represented was limited. Pairwise subsampling indicated that sequencing depth was expected to affect the degree of clonotype sharing among donors. Only blood was sampled, and tissue TCR repertoires likely differ from those in blood.

The donors were healthy, HIV-negative adults who had no recently reported acute infections or vaccinations. Only Caucasian adults living in Nashville, Tennessee, USA were represented among the donors. For unsorted samples, tens of millions of PBMCs were counted and genomic DNA was extracted with the QIAamp DNA Blood Mini kit. After blood collection by leukapheresis, PBMCs were isolated using Ficoll-Histopaque density gradient centrifugation and then cryopreserved in the vapor phase of liquid nitrogen. Using the deep immunoSEQ assay, multiplex PCR amplified TCR CDR3 regions from genomic DNA. For each cell subset, the extracted genomic DNA was distributed evenly across all wells of several immunoSEQ 96-well plates, and each plate served as one replicate. For unsorted PBMC, approximately 290 ng of genomic DNA, equivalent to approximately 30,000 T cell genomes, went into each replicate PCR. Ten immunoSEQ deep assay plates were used to sequence the unsorted PBMC genomic DNA. The purified libraries were quantified using a Qubit 3.0 fluorometer, sized with a Bioanalyzer 2100, and then quantified again using the KAPA Library Quantification kit. Each immunoSEQ 96-well plate was sequenced on its own single-read 150-cycle Illumina NextSeq 550 flow cell. The original pipeline was this. Because the immunoSEQ output held only junctional sequences and lacked quality scores, the filtering could not match the filtering applied to full-length reads. Sequences were annotated with PyIR, a Python wrapper for IgBLAST v1.9, and V/J genes and CDR3 were assigned using IMGT germline references. Reads with weak V/J assignments (E-value above 1e-6), missing CDR3, stop codons, out-of-frame junctions, or ambiguous translated residues were removed. V3J clonotypes were defined as sequences sharing the same inferred V gene, J gene, and CDR3 amino acid sequence. Percentage overlap between repertoires was calculated by dividing the number of shared unique clonotypes by the size of the smaller repertoire. Three approaches were used to assess repertoire richness: RTK rarefaction, the Chao1 estimator, and Recon v2.1 estimates of unobserved clonotypes. Imported from immuneACCESS, the table was reduced by TCRdb to in-frame sequences with V and J called. These copies leave out some clones; in studies compared against another copy, an unresolved V gene accounts for under half, and the cause of the remainder is not known. D and trimming were read from the DNA, whereas the V and J calls and clone size are those reported in that table. This sample comprises 500,000 to 650,000 clones, roughly four fifths of them detected only once. Around 13% of the sample belongs to the ten largest clones.

A remark on this clone: Its antigen is currently not known. It has no much larger one-base neighbor in the sample; base qualities were not kept.

The sample was PBMCs. The clonotype comes from a woman aged 40 to 49 in good health. Some clones in this sample may be carry-over from other donors' samples.

The DNA sequence follows: TGTGCCAGCAGTTTAGGGAGCACCTACGAGCAGTACTTC. Protein translation: CASSLGSTYEQYF. The sequence is built from TRBV28 and TRBJ2-7, and the D gene may be TRBD2, 5 bases matching. CDR1 MDHEN and CDR2 SYDVKM were looked up in the germline V gene. Deletion took 2 bases off V and 2 bases off J, with a span of 7 bases between the germline ends. The CDR3, cysteine through phenylalanine, is 13 amino acids long. CDR3 DNA only is kept here, 39 bases in frame from base 1.